A single sample gave rise to the 20 T cell receptor beta chains below, sequenced in a study of PD-1 blockade in classical Hodgkin lymphoma. Relapse after autologous stem cell transplantation occurred in every patient, and brentuximab vedotin exposure varied. TCRdb's copy holds only in-frame clones and misses some; the assay was immunoSEQ multiplex PCR. In the table there are 29,000 or so clones, 70% of which are singletons. Sequencing used peripheral blood mononuclear cells (PBMCs), obtained before the second cycle of nivolumab. All receptors derive from a human donor with classical Hodgkin lymphoma.

This clone was seen once. The chain recombines TRBV28 with TRBJ1-1; 8 positions agree with TRBD1. Germline V gives CDR1 MDHEN, CDR2 SYDVKM. The CDR3 is 15 amino acids. The trim removed 6 bases at V and 6 bases at J, leaving 12 bases unmatched. DNA of the CDR3: TGTGCCAGCAGGGGGGCCGAGACAGGGGTCTCTGAAGCTTTCTTT. Its protein product is CASRGAETGVSEAFF.

This chain links TRBV7-2 with TRBJ2-5; 12 bases are a match to TRBD2. The germline gives CDR1 SGHTA, CDR2 FQGNSA. With 8 bases clipped from V and 4 bases from J, the junction kept 20 bases outside the gene matches. The CDR3 has 19 amino acids. DNA of the CDR3: TGTGCCAGCTGCCGCCGTTCGGCTAGCGGGGGGGCTTTAGGAGAGACCCAGTACTTC. Translating gives CASCRRSASGGALGETQYF.

This clone showed up just once. This chain joins TRBV6-6 and TRBJ2-7, with D unresolved. CDR3 size: 11 residues. V lost 4 bases and J 7 bases, leaving 8 bases between the germline ends. Germline V gene sequence: CDR1 MNHNY, CDR2 SVGAGI (reference sequence). The DNA of the CDR3 is TGTGCCAGCAGTTTCTTGACAGAGCAGTACTTC. It yields the protein CASSFLTEQYF.

This clone was seen more than once but under ten times. The CDR3 coding sequence is TGTGCCAGCAGCCCAATAGGGACAGGTGTACGGGGGGAAAAACTGTTTTTT. It specifies CASSPIGTGVRGEKLFF. The chain carries TRBV7-2 and TRBJ1-4; TRBD1 aligns across 8 bases. This CDR3 comprises 17 residues. Germline assignment: CDR1 SGHTA and CDR2 FQGNSA. J was trimmed by 8 bases and V by 5 bases; bases with no gene match: 16.

This chain connects TRBV4-2 to TRBJ2-1; D tentatively fits TRBD1 or TRBD2 (5 bases each). This CDR3 has 15 residues. Per the germline V gene, CDR1 is LGHNA and CDR2 is YNFKEQ. V dropped 4 bases and J dropped 4 bases, with 14 bases sitting between them. This chain's CDR3 is CASSRSEGRYNEQFF. In DNA, the CDR3 is TGTGCCAGCAGCCGTAGCGAGGGGCGGTACAATGAGCAGTTCTTC.

The sample holds a few counts of this clone. The chain carries TRBV19 and TRBJ1-1, with 7 nucleotides matching TRBD1. Germline V gene data show CDR1 as LNHDA and CDR2 as SQIVND (reference sequence). This CDR3 has 13 residues. V lost 6 bases to trimming and J lost 6 bases; unmatched junction nucleotides: 7. This chain's CDR3 is CASSWGQNPEAFF. The CDR3 DNA reads as TGTGCCAGTAGCTGGGGACAGAATCCTGAAGCTTTCTTT. The full variable domain, in which reference TRBV19 and TRBJ1-1 provide the parts outside the CDR3, is DGGITQSPKYLFRKEGQNVTLSCEQNLNHDAMYWYRQDPGQGLRLIYYSQIVNDFQKGDIAEGYSVSREKKESFPLTVTSAQKNPTAFYLCASSWGQNPEAFFGQGTRLTVV.

The chain couples TRBV6-1 to TRBJ1-1; a possible D gene is TRBD1 (6 bases). The CDR3 runs 14 residues. Germline values: CDR1 MNHNS, CDR2 SASEGT. The ends were cut back, 3 bases at V and 4 bases at J, with 12 bases in the middle. DNA for the CDR3: TGTGCCAGCAGTGACCACCAAGGGGGCACTGAAGCTTTCTTT. Translating gives CASSDHQGGTEAFF.

The J gene is TRBJ2-1, the V gene TRBV28; TRBD1 agrees at 9 bases. Germline CDR1 reads MDHEN; CDR2 reads SYDVKM. V lost 6 bases to trimming and J lost 0 bases; unmatched junction nucleotides: 9. This CDR3 has 17 residues. The CDR3 bases are TGTGCCAGCAGCCCCGATCCGGGACAGGGCTCCTACAATGAGCAGTTCTTC. This codes for CASSPDPGQGSYNEQFF.

This clone was counted between two and nine times. This chain links TRBV4-1 with TRBJ2-2; the D gene is possibly TRBD1 (6 bases). Trimming cost V 3 bases and J 3 bases, with 14 bases left between them. The CDR3 totals 16 residues. Germline CDR1 reads MGHRA; CDR2 reads YSYEKL. CDR3 residues: CASSQKTGYDTGELFF. The CDR3 nucleotides are TGCGCCAGCAGCCAGAAAACAGGGTATGACACCGGGGAGCTGTTTTTT.

CDR3 protein: CASSLYSGNTIYF. The DNA for the CDR3 is TGCGCCAGCAGCTTGTACTCTGGAAACACCATATATTTT. V and J are TRBV5-1 and TRBJ1-3; D is undetermined. This CDR3 contains 13 residues. The germline gives CDR1 SGHRS, CDR2 YFSETQ. Deletions cut 1 base from V and 0 bases from J, with 2 bases between.

This chain uses TRBV6-6 with TRBJ2-1, with D tentatively TRBD1 (6 bases). Germline V gene lookup returns CDR1 MNHNY and CDR2 SVGAGI (reference sequence). V was trimmed by 2 bases and J by 0 bases, leaving 11 bases between them. The CDR3 loop spans 16 amino acids. CDR3 protein: CASSYLTDSSYNEQFF. As DNA, the CDR3 is TGTGCCAGCAGTTACCTCACGGACAGCTCCTACAATGAGCAGTTCTTC.

This chain uses TRBV27 with TRBJ2-7; D possibly corresponds to TRBD1 (5 bases). Germline values: CDR1 MNHEY, CDR2 SMNVEV (reference sequence). V lost 4 bases, J lost 2 bases, and 15 bases lay in between. The CDR3 sequence is 15 residues long. The CDR3 sequence is CASSSKGLGTYEQYF. In nucleotides, the CDR3 is TGTGCCAGCAGTTCGAAGGGGCTGGGGACCTACGAGCAGTACTTC.

The chain recombines TRBV16 with TRBJ1-5; 9 nucleotides line up with TRBD1. Trimming cost V 0 bases and J 9 bases; bases outside gene matches: 9. Germline loops: CDR1 KGHSY, CDR2 FQNENV. The length of the CDR3 is 16 residues. The CDR3 DNA is TGTGCCAGCAGCCAATCGGGGACAGGGAGGGAGATGCCCCAGCATTTT. Encoded protein: CASSQSGTGREMPQHF.

The gene calls are TRBV4-3 and TRBJ2-5; 7 nucleotides agree with TRBD2. CDR1 LGHNA and CDR2 YSLEER come from the germline V gene. The CDR3 has 18 residues. Trimming cost V 2 bases and J 5 bases; bases outside gene matches: 17. DNA for the CDR3: TGCGCCAGCAGCCAATCTGCCCTTGGGGAGGGAGGTGGGGAGACCCAGTACTTC. Encoded protein: CASSQSALGEGGGETQYF.

V and J are TRBV28 and TRBJ2-4, with TRBD1 as a possible D gene (5 bases). Germline V gene sequence: CDR1 MDHEN, CDR2 SYDVKM. This CDR3 region has 13 residues. V dropped 8 bases and J dropped 0 bases, with 8 bases sitting between them. The CDR3 nucleotides read TGTGCCAGCGGACAACTAGCCAAAAACATTCAGTACTTC. It translates to CASGQLAKNIQYF.

CDR3 sequence: CASTLSGGEDTQYF. The CDR3 nucleotides read TGTGCCAGCACTCTCTCGGGGGGCGAAGATACGCAGTATTTT. This chain uses TRBV27 with TRBJ2-3, with D perhaps matching TRBD2 (7 bases). The CDR3 is made up of 14 amino acids. CDR1 and CDR2 from the germline V gene are MNHEY and SMNVEV (reference sequence). Trimming took off 7 bases at V and 5 bases at J, with 16 bases between the two ends.

The chain joins TRBV27 to TRBJ1-5; D perhaps matches TRBD1 (5 bases). V lost 2 bases and J 4 bases, leaving 9 bases between the germline ends. Germline V gene data show CDR1 as MNHEY and CDR2 as SMNVEV (reference sequence). The length of the CDR3 is 14 residues. This CDR3 reads CASSLGDANQPQHF. The CDR3 DNA reads as TGTGCCAGCAGTTTAGGGGACGCTAATCAGCCCCAGCATTTT.

This CDR3 is CASSDGGLKTQYF. CDR3 in DNA: TGTGCCAGCAGTGATGGGGGGCTAAAGACCCAGTACTTC. The chain carries TRBV25-1 and TRBJ2-5, with D perhaps given as TRBD1 or TRBD2 (6 bases each). This CDR3 spans 13 amino acids. Germline values: CDR1 MGHDK, CDR2 SYGVNS. V was cut by 3 bases and J by 6 bases, with 11 bases left in between. The full variable domain, rest sourced from reference TRBV25-1 and TRBJ2-5, is EADIYQTPRYLVIGTGKKITLECSQTMGHDKMYWYQQDPGMELHLIHYSYGVNSTEKGDLSSESTVSRIRTEHFPLTLESARPSHTSQYLCASSDGGLKTQYFGPGTRLLVL.

This clone has a handful of counts. V usage is TRBV4-1 and J usage is TRBJ2-4; TRBD1 agrees at 7 bases. This CDR3 spans 19 amino acids. CDR1 MGHRA and CDR2 YSYEKL come from the germline V gene. J lost 2 bases, V lost 3 bases, and 16 bases had no gene match. CDR3 bases: TGCGCCAGCAGCCACCCGTCGGATCCCAGGGGGTTTACCAAAAACATTCAGTACTTC. Translation: CASSHPSDPRGFTKNIQYF.

The J gene is TRBJ1-4, the V gene TRBV7-2, with no clear D. This CDR3 is built from 14 residues. Trimming removed 4 bases from V and 0 bases from J, with 6 bases in between. Germline assignment: CDR1 SGHTA and CDR2 FQGNSA. CDR3 coding DNA: TGTGCCAGCAGCTCGCAGCCAACTAATGAAAAACTGTTTTTT. Protein product: CASSSQPTNEKLFF.